A single TCR beta chain is shown here with its context. As yet, its antigen is unknown. This entry comes from a study of vaccination effects on CD4 cells after COVID-19. The V and J ends lost 4 bases and 9 bases, in that order; junction bases with no gene match: 7. The CDR3 totals 15 residues. In germline, CDR1 is MRHNA, CDR2 SNTAGT. Only in-frame clones appear in the TCRdb table, and some are missing; sequencing was by immunoSEQ multiplex PCR. The sample gives tens of thousands of clones, approximately 72% of which show up once; over 4% is in the top ten. Antigen-specific CD4+ T cells were first expanded with viral peptide pools by the ViraFEST assay and only then sequenced. Isolating CD4+ T cells followed ten to eleven days of culture. None of the vaccinated had previously contracted SARS-CoV-2, and their nucleocapsid antibodies tested negative.

This sequence was found in a human donor who received a COVID-19 vaccine. V is TRBV6-4 and J is TRBJ2-1, with 12 bases identical to TRBD2. The specimen was CD4+ T cells from PBMCs cultured with HCoV-OC43 spike peptides, collected before COVID-19 vaccination. Stated subset: HCoV-OC43 spike overlapping peptide pool stimulation. The CDR3 region is CASSALAGGGSEQFF. Written as DNA, the CDR3 is TGTGCCAGCAGTGCCCTAGCGGGGGGGGGTAGTGAGCAGTTCTTC.